These T cell receptor beta chains were read from a single sample in a study of early T cells in non-severe SARS-CoV-2 infection. TCRdb redid the calling of the 5' RACE reads with MiXCR, one entry per CDR3 protein. The sample shows roughly 60,000 distinct CDR3 sequences, about 7.1% of them seen only once. The source material was whole blood, sampled at baseline. These TCRs come from an adult who was a healthcare worker with PCR-confirmed SARS-CoV-2 infection or an uninfected control (not recorded which). The CDR3 runs from the conserved cysteine through the conserved F or W. D genes are given only for firm matches. Size is stated for part of the rows, as once, few or many counts, or as a class when the clone is expanded.

TGTGCCAGCAGCCCTGGACAGGCGTCCATCTACGAGCAGTACTTC	CASSPGQASIYEQYF	TRBJ2-7	TRBV7-2	TRBD1	many
TGTGCCAGCAGCTTACACGGCGGGGTCAACAATGAGCAGTTCTTC	CASSLHGGVNNEQFF	TRBJ2-1	TRBV11-1	.	.
TGCAGTGCTAGTTCCGCTCGGGGGGCAAACAATGAGCAGTTCTTC	CSASSARGANNEQFF	TRBJ2-1	TRBV20-1	.	.
TGTGCCAGCAGCTTAAGGGGCAGGGACATTCAGTACTTC	CASSLRGRDIQYF	TRBJ2-4	TRBV7-3	.	many
TGTGCCAGCAGTCCCTGGACAGGGGGCTTTCGAGATACGCAGTATTTT	CASSPWTGGFRDTQYF	TRBJ2-3	TRBV12-3/TRBV12-4	TRBD1	few
TGTGCCAGCAGCCAAGCCGGCCGATTGTACTTC	CASSQAGRLYF	TRBJ2-5	TRBV14	.	few
TGTGCCAGCAGCCAACCCCTAGCGCCCACGGGGCAGCAGTACTTC	CASSQPLAPTGQQYF	TRBJ2-7	TRBV4-2	.	.
TGCGCCAGCAGCCAAGATGGGACAGAAAATGAGCAGTTCTTC	CASSQDGTENEQFF	TRBJ2-1	TRBV4-1	TRBD1	.
TGTGCCAGCAGCCCTCGGCGGGGGAAAGAGACCCAGTACTTC	CASSPRRGKETQYF	TRBJ2-5	TRBV7-2	TRBD2	once
TGCGCCAGCAGCTTGGACGGACGCATGAACACTGAAGCTTTCTTT	CASSLDGRMNTEAFF	TRBJ1-1	TRBV5-1	.	many
TGTGCCAGCTCACCACTCGGGGGGAGCCAAGAGACCCAGTACTTC	CASSPLGGSQETQYF	TRBJ2-5	TRBV18	TRBD2	many
TGCAGTGCTAAGAGACCGGGACTAAGCTTAACTAGCACAGATACGCAGTATTTT	CSAKRPGLSLTSTDTQYF	TRBJ2-3	TRBV20-1	TRBD2	many
TGTGCCAGCAGCGGGCAAGAGGCGGAAGCTTTCTTT	CASSGQEAEAFF	TRBJ1-1	TRBV9	.	few
TGTGCCAGCAGCGCCGAGATAGCGGGTTACACCGGGGAGCTGTTTTTT	CASSAEIAGYTGELFF	TRBJ2-2	TRBV7-6	TRBD2	many
TGTGCCAGCAGTTTTAAGGGTGGAGGGATATTAAATTCACCCCTCCACTTT	CASSFKGGGILNSPLHF	TRBJ1-6	TRBV12-3/TRBV12-4	.	.
TGCGCCAGCAGCCCCGAGACAGCGGTGAACTATGGCTACACCTTC	CASSPETAVNYGYTF	TRBJ1-2	TRBV4-3	.	many
TGTGCCAGCAGTTTTGGGGGCAGATACAATGAGCAGTTCTTC	CASSFGGRYNEQFF	TRBJ2-1	TRBV28	.	few
TGTGCCAGCAGCGTCACTCCCCGAGGGGGGGGAATTGGCTACACCTTC	CASSVTPRGGGIGYTF	TRBJ1-2	TRBV9	.	few
TGTGCCAGCAGTGGAAGCGAGGCTGCGGGAAACATTCAGTACTTC	CASSGSEAAGNIQYF	TRBJ2-4	TRBV4-2	.	many
TGTGCCAGCAGCCTCTGGGACTTCACAGATACGCAGTATTTT	CASSLWDFTDTQYF	TRBJ2-3	TRBV7-8	.	few
TGTGCCAGCAGCCACAGGGGCGGCAATCAGCCCCAGCATTTT	CASSHRGGNQPQHF	TRBJ1-5	TRBV4-2	.	many
TGTGCCAGCAGCCACCCTCCCCGGGGAGTCACTGAAGCTTTCTTT	CASSHPPRGVTEAFF	TRBJ1-1	TRBV3-1	.	few
TGTGCCACCTCAACTAGCGGGGGGGCCTCCGAGCAGTACTTC	CATSTSGGASEQYF	TRBJ2-7	TRBV7-2	TRBD2	once
TGTGCCAGCAGTCCTTCTAGCGGGGGGGCCGATACGCAGTATTTT	CASSPSSGGADTQYF	TRBJ2-3	TRBV6-1	TRBD2	.
TGCAGTGCTACTCCAATGACAGGCCAAAATTCACCCCACCACTTT	CSATPMTGQNSPHHF	TRBJ1-6	TRBV20-1	.	.
TGTGCCAGCAGTTCTAACAGAGAGGGTAGTGATGAAGCTTTCTTT	CASSSNREGSDEAFF	TRBJ1-1	TRBV6-5	.	.
TGTGCCAGCAGAACCCCTAAAGACAGGGGGCAGGTGGAGACCCAGTACTTC	CASRTPKDRGQVETQYF	TRBJ2-5	TRBV6-5	TRBD1	few